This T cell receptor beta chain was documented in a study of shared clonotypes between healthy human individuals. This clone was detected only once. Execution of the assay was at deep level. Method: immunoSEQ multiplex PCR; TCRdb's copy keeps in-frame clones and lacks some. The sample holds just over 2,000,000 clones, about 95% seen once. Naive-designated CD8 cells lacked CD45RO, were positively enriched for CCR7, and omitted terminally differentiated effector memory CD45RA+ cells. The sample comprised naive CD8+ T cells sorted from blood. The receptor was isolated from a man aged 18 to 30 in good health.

As DNA, the CDR3 is TGTGCCAGCAGCCTGACTAGCGGGAACTCCTACGAGCAGTACTTC. Translating gives CASSLTSGNSYEQYF. The chain links TRBV6-5 to TRBJ2-7, with TRBD2 identical over 11 bases. Germline V gene data show CDR1 as MNHEY and CDR2 as SVGAGI. The CDR3 contains 15 residues. J was trimmed by 0 bases and V by 6 bases; bases with no gene match: 4.